This TCR beta chain emerged from a study of cytomegalovirus exposure and HLA in healthy donors. About the research overall: Prior work identified around 120 million unique TCR beta sequences in approximately 200 million T cells.

It was with 60 Vbeta and 13 Jbeta primers that the PCR ran. Here immunoSEQ multiplex PCR was the method, and the copy in TCRdb shows in-frame clones only, minus some. This sample has over 110,000 clones, with around 85% found just once. Sequenced: PBMCs. The source of this sequence is a woman in her 50s in good health and CMV-seropositive.

This CDR3 is CASSEKGGHGYTF. CDR3 coding DNA: TGTGCCAGCAGTGAAAAGGGAGGGCATGGCTACACCTTC. This sequence joins TRBV6-1 and TRBJ1-2; the D is unclear. Trimming stripped 2 bases from V and 6 bases from J, with 10 bases between. Per germline, CDR1 MNHNS and CDR2 SASEGT. The CDR3 is 13 residues long.